This entry lists 7 T cell receptor beta chains sequenced from one sample in a study of blood T cell repertoires in COVID-19. Generated by immunoSEQ multiplex PCR, the TCRdb table keeps only in-frame clones and is missing some. Of about 100,000 clones listed, approximately 91% are singletons. The source material was peripheral blood. These receptor sequences come from a middle-aged man with active COVID-19.

The J gene is TRBJ1-1, the V gene TRBV7-9, with D maybe TRBD1 (6 bases). This CDR3 is 15 amino acids long. V lost 5 bases to trimming and J lost 2 bases, with 15 bases between them. Germline-derived CDR1 and CDR2 are SEHNR and FQNEAQ (reference sequence). In DNA, the CDR3 is TGTGCCAGCAGCCCACCGGGACAAGTAAACACTGAAGCTTTCTTT. Amino acids: CASSPPGQVNTEAFF. Combining the CDR3 with reference TRBV7-9 and TRBJ1-1 gives the whole variable domain DTGVSQNPRHKITKRGQNVTFRCDPISEHNRLYWYRQTLGQGPEFLTYFQNEAQLEKSRLLSDRFSAERPKGSFSTLEIQRTEQGDSAMYLCASSPPGQVNTEAFFGQGTRLTVV.

V usage is TRBV10-1 and J usage is TRBJ2-5; TRBD1 is a possible D gene (6 bases). The CDR3 consists of 14 residues. V was trimmed by 6 bases and J by 1 base, leaving 12 bases between them. CDR1 is WNHNN and CDR2 is SYGVQD in the germline V gene (reference sequence). CDR3 protein: CASSPGQLQETQYF. CDR3 nucleotide sequence: TGCGCCAGCAGCCCGGGACAACTCCAAGAGACCCAGTACTTC.

The chain is built from TRBV5-3 and TRBJ1-5, with 9 bases fitting TRBD1. TRBV5-3 is classed as an ORF, of uncertain function. The CDR3 loop spans 20 amino acids. V gave up 6 bases and J gave up 0 bases; unmatched junction bases: 19. The chain's CDR3 is CARMPTLVGQGNYSNQPQHF. The CDR3 DNA follows: TGTGCCAGAATGCCAACCCTAGTGGGACAGGGTAACTATAGCAATCAGCCCCAGCATTTT.

The rearrangement joins TRBV5-5 to TRBJ2-6, with D possibly matching TRBD1 (6 bases). The germline gives CDR1 SGHKS, CDR2 YYEKEE (reference sequence). Trimming took off 3 bases at V and 5 bases at J, with 12 bases between the two ends. The CDR3 is 15 residues long. CDR3 sequence reads: CASSSMTGRANVLTF. In DNA, the CDR3 is TGTGCCAGCAGCTCTATGACAGGAAGGGCCAACGTCCTGACTTTC.

The chain employs TRBV6-1 and TRBJ1-5; 7 bases match TRBD1. The CDR3 has 14 amino acids. The J segment lost 4 bases and the V segment lost 3 bases, leaving 3 bases of the junction unmatched. In germline, CDR1 is MNHNS, CDR2 SASEGT. CDR3 in DNA: TGTGCCAGCAGTGAGAACAGGGGTAATCAGCCCCAGCATTTT. Encoded protein: CASSENRGNQPQHF.

This clone was found once. The chain combines TRBV11-2 with TRBJ2-3; 9 bases match TRBD2. Germline CDR1 SGHAT, CDR2 FQNNGV. CDR3 size: 16 residues. Trimming took 5 bases from V and 2 from J; bases not matched to a gene: 8. This CDR3 is CASSTLIAGDTDTQYF. The CDR3 DNA is TGTGCCAGCAGCACCCTCATAGCGGGGGACACAGATACGCAGTATTTT.

The V and J genes are TRBV19 and TRBJ1-5; 7 nucleotides match TRBD1. The germline CDR1 and CDR2 sequences are LNHDA and SQIVND (reference sequence). The CDR3 sequence is 12 residues long. The V segment lost 10 bases and the J segment 8 bases; nucleotides outside the gene matches: 8. The CDR3 bases are TGTGCCAATAACGGGACAGTCAAGCCCCAGCATTTT. It specifies CANNGTVKPQHF.